What follows is one T cell receptor (beta chain) and its context. The target antigen is unknown. The record originates from a study of the immune and genomic landscape of osteosarcoma. Study-level background: Patients had high-grade osteosarcoma, aged about 5-90 at diagnosis. Study-wide results and caveats: Limited clonal expansion was suggested by productive clonality averaging 0.09, maximum roughly 0.3.

The protocol was immunoSEQ multiplex PCR, while the TCRdb copy is restricted to in-frame clones and leaves out a portion. Seen here are roughly 6,000 clones, 55% to 75% observed once, and the top ten hold about 15%. V was clipped by 0 bases and J by 1 base; unmatched bases: 1. Germline CDR1 and CDR2: LGHNA and YNFKEQ. The CDR3 loop spans 16 amino acids. The post-treatment osteosarcoma tumors were primary, local recurrence or metastasis specimens from poor-prognosis patients. This chain joins TRBV4-2 and TRBJ2-3, with TRBD2 matching over 10 bases. Material: osteosarcoma tumor tissue from the lung. The source of this sequence is a human donor with osteosarcoma. CDR3 loop: CASSQDLAGGTDTQYF. Written as DNA, the CDR3 is TGTGCCAGCAGCCAAGATCTAGCGGGGGGCACAGATACGCAGTATTTT.